One sample yielded the 16 T cell receptor beta chains listed below, sequenced in a study of blood T cell repertoires in COVID-19. Measured with immunoSEQ multiplex PCR; TCRdb has only the in-frame clones, and not every one. The table shows about 200,000 clones, with 88% occurring only once. The material sequenced was peripheral blood. The source of these receptors is a man aged 18 to 30 with active or convalescent COVID-19.

V is TRBV2 and J is TRBJ2-2; 10 positions match TRBD2. Germline lookup yields CDR1 SNHLY and CDR2 FYNNEI. The CDR3 is made up of 16 amino acids. V lost 3 bases, J lost 13 bases, and 14 bases stayed unmatched. The CDR3 nucleotides read TGTGCCAGCAGTGAGTCCCTAGCGGGGGCCCGAGGAGGGCTGTTTTTT. Protein: CASSESLAGARGGLFF.

The sample holds a few counts of this clone. This chain connects TRBV30 to TRBJ1-2; D remains ambiguous. CDR3 length equals 13 residues. Per germline, CDR1 GTSNPN and CDR2 SVGIG (reference sequence). The V end lost 0 bases, the J end lost 8 bases, and 13 bases lay between the germline ends. The CDR3 bases are TGTGCCTGGAGTGTAAACGTACGTGGCGGCTACACCTTC. This codes for CAWSVNVRGGYTF.

The rearrangement uses TRBV19 and TRBJ2-1; tentative D call: TRBD1 (5 bases). Germline CDR1 and CDR2: LNHDA and SQIVND (reference sequence). This CDR3 has 14 residues. V lost 4 bases to trimming and J lost 4 bases, with 11 bases between them. DNA for the CDR3: TGTGCCAGTAGTAAAGGGGCCACATACAATGAGCAGTTCTTC. Translation: CASSKGATYNEQFF.

The chain has TRBV30 and TRBJ2-1, with 10 bases aligning to TRBD2. With 2 bases clipped from V and 4 bases from J, the junction kept 2 bases outside the gene matches. Per germline, CDR1 GTSNPN and CDR2 SVGIG (reference sequence). There are 14 residues in the CDR3. This CDR3 reads CAWSLTSGYNEQFF. The CDR3, as DNA: TGTGCCTGGAGTTTGACTAGCGGGTACAATGAGCAGTTCTTC.

This sequence joins TRBV11-2 and TRBJ2-2, with D possibly TRBD1 on 5 matching bases. The length of the CDR3 is 16 residues. Germline loops: CDR1 SGHAT, CDR2 FQNNGV. V was clipped by 1 base and J by 6 bases, with 15 bases between them. CDR3: CASSLVPGSEAGELFF. Written as DNA, the CDR3 is TGTGCCAGCAGCTTAGTGCCAGGGTCGGAAGCCGGGGAGCTGTTTTTT.

The rearrangement uses TRBV6-5 and TRBJ2-2; 7 bases align to TRBD1. This CDR3 has 15 amino acids. V lost 2 bases, J lost 0 bases, and 0 bases stayed unmatched. Germline V gives CDR1 MNHEY, CDR2 SVGAGI. In DNA form, the CDR3 reads TGTGCCAGCAGTTACGACAGGGCGAACACCGGGGAGCTGTTTTTT. This encodes CASSYDRANTGELFF.

The CDR3 DNA reads TGTGCCAGCTCACCTACCGGGACAGTAGGGGTGAACACTGAAGCTTTCTTT. As protein: CASSPTGTVGVNTEAFF. The gene calls are TRBV18 and TRBJ1-1, with TRBD1 matching 7 bases. CDR3 length equals 17 residues. J lost 0 bases, V lost 3 bases, and 10 bases had no gene match. The V gene's germline CDR1 is KGHSH and CDR2 LQKENI.

The chain is built from TRBV30 and TRBJ2-7; 11 nucleotides align to TRBD1. Germline CDR1 and CDR2: GTSNPN and SVGIG (reference sequence). This CDR3 is 13 amino acids long. In DNA, the CDR3 is TGTGCAACCTCCGGACAGGGGGCGGACGAGCAGTACTTC. Protein product: CATSGQGADEQYF.

The genes are TRBV7-2 and TRBJ2-1; possible D gene TRBD2, 5 bases. CDR1 is SGHTA, CDR2 FQGNSA, per germline. V shed 0 bases and J shed 8 bases, with 8 bases lying between them. CDR3 length equals 13 residues. The chain's CDR3 is CASSLAREYEQFF. CDR3 bases: TGTGCCAGCAGCTTAGCGAGGGAATATGAGCAGTTCTTC.

This chain links TRBV12-3 or TRBV12-4 with TRBJ1-5; D remains ambiguous. V dropped 5 bases and J dropped 4 bases, with 9 bases sitting between them. CDR3 length: 13 amino acids. CDR3 protein: CASSTLRNQPQHF. In DNA form, the CDR3 reads TGTGCCAGCAGTACGTTGAGGAATCAGCCCCAGCATTTT.

This rearrangement joins TRBV7-8 to TRBJ2-7; D unclear. V lost 1 base and J 6 bases, leaving 10 bases between the germline ends. Germline lookup yields CDR1 SGHVS and CDR2 FQNEAQ. CDR3 length equals 13 residues. CDR3 sequence: CASSLDVVAEQYF. Written as DNA, the CDR3 is TGTGCCAGCAGCTTAGATGTCGTGGCCGAGCAGTACTTC.

This clone was seen a single time. This chain uses TRBV6-2 or TRBV6-3 with TRBJ2-7, with 10 bases aligning to TRBD2. Trimming at V came to 6 bases and at J to 4 bases, leaving 9 bases not matched to a gene. The germline V gene encodes CDR1 MNHEY and CDR2 SVGEGT. The CDR3 has 15 residues. This CDR3 reads CASSERTSGIYEQYF. CDR3 sequence (DNA): TGTGCCAGCAGCGAGAGGACTAGCGGAATTTACGAGCAGTACTTC.

The CDR3 loop reads CASSPVSAGSYNEQFF. As DNA, the CDR3 is TGTGCCAGCAGCCCTGTTTCAGCGGGCTCCTACAATGAGCAGTTCTTC. This chain uses TRBV3-1 (or the pseudogene TRBV3-2) with TRBJ2-1; maybe TRBD2 (6 bases). Germline V gene sequence: CDR1 LGHDT, CDR2 YNNKEL (reference sequence). Trimming took off 4 bases at V and 0 bases at J, with 13 bases between the two ends. The CDR3 has 16 amino acids.

Details on this clone: At one boundary the junction diverges from the germline segment, which might be a read error. V usage is TRBV10-1 and J usage is TRBJ1-1, with 8 bases matching TRBD1. Germline-derived CDR1 and CDR2 are WNHNN and SYGVQD (reference sequence). This CDR3 has 16 residues. CDR3 DNA: TGCGCCAGTAGTGACGGGACAGGTAAAGGAGGTAGCGAAGCTTTCTTT. As protein: CASSDGTGKGGSEAFF.

The gene calls are TRBV27 and TRBJ1-2; TRBD1 aligns across 9 bases. V was pared by 4 bases and J by 3 bases, with 6 bases of the junction left unmatched. Germline CDR1 reads MNHEY; CDR2 reads SMNVEV (reference sequence). The CDR3 extends over 15 amino acids. CDR3 region: CASSSGQGTYYGYTF. CDR3 bases: TGTGCCAGCAGTTCCGGACAGGGGACCTACTATGGCTACACCTTC.

The chain carries TRBV9 and TRBJ1-5; the D is unclear. Germline CDR1 is SGDLS and CDR2 is YYNGEE. V lost 0 bases to trimming and J lost 3 bases, with 7 bases between them. The CDR3 spans 14 residues. The CDR3 DNA reads as TGTGCCAGCAGCGTAGGGCCCCACAATCAGCCCCAGCATTTT. Translation gives CASSVGPHNQPQHF.